Below, 30 T cell receptor beta chains from the same sample are listed, as sequenced in a study of shared clonotypes between healthy human individuals. Method: immunoSEQ multiplex PCR; TCRdb's copy keeps in-frame clones and lacks some. The profile covers some 2,000,000 clones, with about 95% appearing a single time and roughly 0.13% taken by the ten largest. Sequencing was done on a sample of naive CD4+ T cells sorted from blood. Subset specified: CD45RA+ positively selected. The receptors were gathered from a man aged 18-30 years in good health.

This sequence joins TRBV10-2 and TRBJ2-7; D is ambiguous. The CDR3 totals 12 residues. CDR1 and CDR2 (germline): WSHSY, SAAADI. Trimming shortened V by 2 bases and J by 3 bases, and 5 bases separated the two germline ends. The CDR3 DNA sequence: TGCGCCAGCAGTGAGGGATACTACGAGCAGTACTTC. Its translation: CASSEGYYEQYF.

The chain is built from TRBV10-3 and TRBJ2-5; 10 bases fit TRBD2. The CDR3 extends over 16 amino acids. CDR1 and CDR2 from the germline V gene are ENHRY and SYGVKD. Unmatched junction bases numbered 4, after V lost 2 bases and J lost 1 base. CDR3 amino acids: CAISEGASGGQETQYF. CDR3 in DNA: TGTGCCATCAGTGAGGGGGCTAGCGGGGGCCAAGAGACCCAGTACTTC.

This sequence joins TRBV6-5 and TRBJ2-7, with 10 bases identical to TRBD2. Germline V CDR1 and CDR2: MNHEY, SVGAGI. V lost 6 bases to trimming and J lost 5 bases; unmatched junction nucleotides: 10. CDR3 length equals 15 residues. The CDR3 DNA reads as TGTGCCAGCAGACAAGCGGGGGGGCCCTTTGACGAGCAGTACTTC. This translates into CASRQAGGPFDEQYF.

The CDR3 spells CASSSWTSGGYNEQFF. The CDR3 region has the DNA TGTGCCAGCAGCTCGTGGACTAGCGGGGGTTACAATGAGCAGTTCTTC. J is TRBJ2-1 and V is TRBV7-3, with TRBD2 matching 13 bases. The junction had 4 bases not matched to a gene; V was cut back by 4 bases and J by 4 bases. The V gene's germline CDR1 is SGHTA and CDR2 FQGTGA. This CDR3 comprises 16 residues.

About this clone: A much larger clone lies a single base off, so this may be a read error. The same CDR3 also results from other DNA sequences found in this sample. The chain links TRBV20-1 to TRBJ2-7; D possibly corresponds to TRBD1 (6 bases). The V end was cut by 5 bases, the J end by 3 bases, with 8 bases between. The germline CDR1 and CDR2 sequences are DFQATT and SNEGSKA (reference sequence). The CDR3 extends over 11 amino acids. The CDR3 DNA sequence: TGCAGTGCTCGGGACAACTACGAGCAGTACTTC. The encoded protein is CSARDNYEQYF.

V gene TRBV4-3 combines with J gene TRBJ1-2; D call uncertain. This CDR3 contains 15 residues. The germline V gene encodes CDR1 LGHNA and CDR2 YSLEER. Between the trimmed V and J ends, which lost 0 bases and 4 bases, there was a span of 12 bases. The CDR3 nucleotides read TGCGCCAGCAGCCAAGAGAAGGGAGGGAGCTATGGCTACACCTTC. Amino acid sequence: CASSQEKGGSYGYTF.

The chain employs TRBV19 and TRBJ2-2; D unclear. From germline, CDR1 is LNHDA and CDR2 SQIVND (reference sequence). Trimming cost V 10 bases and J 2 bases, with 5 bases left between them. The CDR3 spans 11 residues. The CDR3: CAKVNTGELFF. CDR3 sequence (DNA): TGTGCCAAAGTTAACACCGGGGAGCTGTTTTTT. Together with reference TRBV19 and TRBJ2-2, the CDR3 gives the full variable domain: DGGITQSPKYLFRKEGQNVTLSCEQNLNHDAMYWYRQDPGQGLRLIYYSQIVNDFQKGDIAEGYSVSREKKESFPLTVTSAQKNPTAFYLCAKVNTGELFFGEGSRLTVL.

CDR3 in DNA: TGTGCCAGCAGTGAAGCGACAGGGGGCGGCTATGGCTACACCTTC. It translates to CASSEATGGGYGYTF. The V and J genes are TRBV6-1 and TRBJ1-2; 10 positions match TRBD1. The V gene end was trimmed by 0 bases and the J gene end by 4 bases; junction bases not matched to a gene: 2. The CDR3 length is 15 residues. Germline CDR1 reads MNHNS; CDR2 reads SASEGT.

The genes are TRBV2 and TRBJ2-5, with 7 nucleotides matching TRBD2. The CDR3 contains 13 residues. The V segment lost 4 bases and the J segment 2 bases; nucleotides outside the gene matches: 1. Germline lookup yields CDR1 SNHLY and CDR2 FYNNEI. The CDR3 reads CASSASGQETQYF. In DNA, the CDR3 is TGTGCCAGCAGTGCTAGCGGTCAAGAGACCCAGTACTTC.

V and J are TRBV18 and TRBJ1-6, with TRBD1 identical over 7 bases. The CDR3 runs to 16 residues. The junction had 3 bases not matched to a gene; V was cut back by 2 bases and J by 2 bases. Germline V gene sequence: CDR1 KGHSH, CDR2 LQKENI. For the CDR3, the DNA is TGTGCCAGCTCACCAATGACAGGGACCTATAATTCACCCCTCCACTTT. Translating gives CASSPMTGTYNSPLHF. Full variable domain (remainder filled in from reference TRBV18 and TRBJ1-6): NAGVMQNPRHLVRRRGQEARLRCSPMKGHSHVYWYRQLPEEGLKFMVYLQKENIIDESGMPKERFSAEFPKEGPSILRIQQVVRGDSAAYFCASSPMTGTYNSPLHFGNGTRLTVT.

This clone appeared once. The rearrangement joins TRBV30 to TRBJ2-7; D is perhaps TRBD1 (6 bases). The CDR3 has 13 residues. V was pared by 3 bases and J by 1 base, with 10 bases between. Germline V gene data show CDR1 as GTSNPN and CDR2 as SVGIG (reference sequence). The CDR3 DNA is TGTGCCTGGAGGACAGGACCTTCCTACGAGCAGTACTTC. Translating gives CAWRTGPSYEQYF.

This rearrangement joins TRBV6-1 to TRBJ2-7; D may match TRBD1 or TRBD2 (5 bases each). The CDR3 has 11 amino acids. V was cut by 8 bases and J by 8 bases, with 13 bases left in between. Germline CDR1 MNHNS, CDR2 SASEGT. The DNA for the CDR3 is TGTGCCAGCGCCCGGGACGGACAGCAGTACTTC. Its translation: CASARDGQQYF.

V and J are TRBV2 and TRBJ1-6, with D hard to call. The CDR3 spans 13 residues. Per the germline V gene, CDR1 is SNHLY and CDR2 is FYNNEI. Trimming removed 6 bases from V and 6 bases from J, with 9 bases in between. CDR3 region: CASSPQVNSPLHF. The CDR3 DNA reads as TGTGCCAGCAGCCCCCAGGTTAATTCACCCCTCCACTTT.

The genes are TRBV10-2 and TRBJ1-3; D not resolved. Per the germline V gene, CDR1 is WSHSY and CDR2 is SAAADI. This CDR3 is built from 14 residues. V lost 2 bases and J 4 bases, leaving 9 bases between the germline ends. The CDR3, as DNA: TGCGCCAGCAGTGAGGCCAGCCTCGGAAACACCATATATTTT. This gives the protein CASSEASLGNTIYF.

The chain uses TRBV4-1 and TRBJ2-7, with D possibly TRBD2 on 6 matching bases. Trimming left V 2 bases short and J 7 bases short, with 21 bases between. There are 16 residues in the CDR3. Germline V gene data show CDR1 as MGHRA and CDR2 as YSYEKL. CDR3 sequence reads: CASSQSATGTAGEQYF. As DNA, the CDR3 is TGCGCCAGCAGCCAATCAGCGACCGGGACCGCGGGGGAGCAGTACTTC.

The chain is built from TRBV18 and TRBJ1-2, with a weak D call TRBD1 (5 bases). This CDR3 has 12 residues. The germline V gene encodes CDR1 KGHSH and CDR2 LQKENI. Trimming removed 5 bases from V and 13 bases from J, with 17 bases in between. CDR3 protein: CASSTGTDGGTF. DNA of the CDR3: TGTGCCAGCTCAACCGGGACGGACGGTGGCACCTTC. Complete variable domain (other parts from reference TRBV18 and TRBJ1-2): NAGVMQNPRHLVRRRGQEARLRCSPMKGHSHVYWYRQLPEEGLKFMVYLQKENIIDESGMPKERFSAEFPKEGPSILRIQQVVRGDSAAYFCASSTGTDGGTFGSGTRLTVV.

The J gene is TRBJ2-4, the V gene TRBV6-5, with D hard to call. This CDR3 is 12 amino acids long. CDR1 and CDR2 (germline): MNHEY, SVGAGI. The germline V and J ends were trimmed by 5 bases and 9 bases, with 11 bases remaining between them. The CDR3 sequence is CASSAPYGIQYF. As DNA, the CDR3 is TGTGCCAGCAGTGCTCCTTATGGCATTCAGTACTTC.

The CDR3 protein is CASSQDQLAGQREQFF. DNA for the CDR3: TGCGCCAGCAGCCAAGATCAACTAGCGGGACAACGTGAGCAGTTCTTC. The chain joins TRBV4-3 to TRBJ2-1; 10 positions agree with TRBD2. V gave up 0 bases and J gave up 9 bases; unmatched junction bases: 8. The CDR3 loop spans 16 amino acids. CDR1 LGHNA and CDR2 YSLEER come from the germline V gene.

The chain has TRBV7-9 and TRBJ1-4, with D unresolved. The V and J ends lost 1 base and 6 bases respectively, with 12 bases between them. The CDR3 is 15 amino acids. Per germline, CDR1 SEHNR and CDR2 FQNEAQ (reference sequence). CDR3 sequence reads: CASSLGAEGDEKLFF. The CDR3 DNA sequence: TGTGCCAGCAGCTTAGGAGCCGAAGGAGATGAAAAACTGTTTTTT.

The V and J genes are TRBV11-2 and TRBJ1-1, with 9 bases matching TRBD1. The V gene's germline CDR1 is SGHAT and CDR2 FQNNGV. The J segment lost 12 bases and the V segment lost 1 base, leaving 6 bases of the junction unmatched. This CDR3 has 13 amino acids. Here the CDR3 reads CASSLVGTGLTFF. In DNA, the CDR3 is TGTGCCAGCAGCTTAGTGGGGACAGGGCTGACTTTCTTT.

This CDR3 reads CASSNTRDEQFF. DNA of the CDR3: TGTGCCAGCAGTAACACTAGGGATGAGCAGTTCTTC. This chain uses TRBV2 with TRBJ2-1; TRBD2 might be the D (5 bases). This CDR3 region has 12 residues. V was clipped by 5 bases and J by 8 bases, with 10 bases between them. Germline V gene lookup returns CDR1 SNHLY and CDR2 FYNNEI.

The V gene is TRBV27, the J gene TRBJ1-1; possible D gene TRBD1, 6 bases. Germline V gene sequence: CDR1 MNHEY, CDR2 SMNVEV (reference sequence). This CDR3 has 14 residues. V shed 6 bases and J shed 0 bases, with 11 bases lying between them. In DNA form, the CDR3 reads TGTGCCAGCAGACAGGGCGGATTGAACACTGAAGCTTTCTTT. Encoded protein: CASRQGGLNTEAFF.

The chain employs TRBV28 and TRBJ1-2, with a possible D match to TRBD1 (6 bases). With 7 bases removed from V and 6 bases from J, the gap between germline ends came to 18 bases. The CDR3 has 14 residues. Germline V gene data show CDR1 as MDHEN and CDR2 as SYDVKM. The CDR3 nucleotides read TGTGCCAGCACCGGACGGAGGGGGTTTGATGGCTACACCTTC. Translating gives CASTGRRGFDGYTF.

The gene calls are TRBV18 and TRBJ2-5, with a possible D match to TRBD1 (5 bases). V gave up 0 bases and J gave up 8 bases, with 10 bases separating them. The CDR3 totals 13 residues. Germline V gene sequence: CDR1 KGHSH, CDR2 LQKENI. CDR3 sequence reads: CASSPPQQATQYF. The DNA of the CDR3 is TGTGCCAGCTCACCACCACAACAGGCAACCCAGTACTTC.

The chain recombines TRBV5-1 with TRBJ2-5; tentatively, D is TRBD2 (6 bases). Germline V gene data show CDR1 as SGHRS and CDR2 as YFSETQ. V was pared by 3 bases and J by 5 bases, with 14 bases between. This CDR3 has 14 residues. CDR3 DNA sequence: TGCGCCAGCAGCTCCAAGACTAGTCGGGAGACCCAGTACTTC. It codes for CASSSKTSRETQYF.

This clone has a single count. The chain joins TRBV4-1 to TRBJ1-1, with TRBD1 identical over 8 bases. Germline assignment: CDR1 MGHRA and CDR2 YSYEKL. Trimming cost V 4 bases and J 4 bases; bases outside gene matches: 8. This CDR3 is built from 15 residues. CDR3 nucleotides: TGCGCCAGCAGCCGAGAAGACAGGGGTACCACTGAAGCTTTCTTT. Translated: CASSREDRGTTEAFF.

The chain recombines TRBV7-2 with TRBJ2-1, with 7 positions matching TRBD2. Per the germline V gene, CDR1 is SGHTA and CDR2 is FQGNSA. The CDR3 is 15 residues long. After removal of 1 base from V and 4 bases from J, the junction contained 4 bases not matched to a gene. For the CDR3, the DNA is TGTGCCAGCAGCTTAGGCGGGGGAGTATACAATGAGCAGTTCTTC. It yields the protein CASSLGGGVYNEQFF.

The chain combines TRBV14 with TRBJ1-1; the D is unclear. Trimming pared 0 bases from V and 2 bases from J, leaving 7 bases between. Germline V lookup: CDR1 SGHDN, CDR2 FVKESK. The CDR3 loop spans 14 amino acids. CDR3 loop: CASSQDQENTEAFF. As DNA, the CDR3 is TGTGCCAGCAGCCAAGATCAAGAAAACACTGAAGCTTTCTTT. Filled out from reference TRBV14 and TRBJ1-1, the complete variable domain reads EAGVTQFPSHSVIEKGQTVTLRCDPISGHDNLYWYRRVMGKEIKFLLHFVKESKQDESGMPNNRFLAERTGGTYSTLKVQPAELEDSGVYFCASSQDQENTEAFFGQGTRLTVV.

As DNA, the CDR3 is TGTGCCAGTAGTCGGGGGACCTTGATCAGTAATGAAAAACTGTTTTTT. Protein product: CASSRGTLISNEKLFF. The V and J genes are TRBV19 and TRBJ1-4, with a weak D call TRBD1 (5 bases). CDR1 LNHDA and CDR2 SQIVND come from the germline V gene (reference sequence). Trimming took off 5 bases at V and 4 bases at J, with 17 bases between the two ends. This CDR3 is 16 amino acids long.

This clone was found once. V gene TRBV6-1 combines with J gene TRBJ2-7; 9 nucleotides line up with TRBD1. This CDR3 comprises 13 residues. After removal of 10 bases from V and 6 bases from J, the junction contained 10 bases not matched to a gene. The germline gives CDR1 MNHNS, CDR2 SASEGT. The CDR3 nucleotides are TGTGCCACGGAACAGGGGGCGCTTGGCGAGCAGTACTTC. The encoded protein is CATEQGALGEQYF.